These 2 T cell receptor beta chains came from one sample sequenced in a study of beta chain features in type 1 diabetes. Study-wide points: The study found moderately but significantly shorter TCRB CDR3s in all four CD4+ subsets of Type 1 diabetes patients.

Their target antigens are unknown. Investigators reverse transcribed all isolated RNA, so they sequenced expressed TCRB transcripts. TCRdb's table, derived via immunoSEQ multiplex PCR, lists solely in-frame clones and lacks some. The data show roughly 260,000 clones, 9.5% to 13% seen once. Material: naive CD4+ T cells from blood. All receptors come from a man aged 25 to 45 with type 1 diabetes.

The chain employs TRBV4-3 and TRBJ2-3; 10 bases agree with TRBD2. In germline, CDR1 is LGHNA, CDR2 YSLEER. This CDR3 has 19 residues. Germline trimming cut 0 bases from V and 2 bases from J; bases unmatched to any gene: 11. The CDR3 region is CASSQDLPASGGLTDTQYF. The CDR3 nucleotides read TGCGCCAGCAGCCAAGACCTCCCGGCTAGCGGGGGACTCACAGATACGCAGTATTTT.

The chain couples TRBV6-1 to TRBJ2-5, with D possibly being TRBD2 (6 bases). The CDR3 is 13 residues long. Deletions cut 7 bases from V and 4 bases from J, with 13 bases between. Germline V gene sequence: CDR1 MNHNS, CDR2 SASEGT. Here the CDR3 DNA reads TGTGCCAGCAATCCGCTGGGGGGAGAGACCCAGTACTTC. Translated, it gives CASNPLGGETQYF.